This T cell receptor (beta chain) was captured by sequencing in a study of somatic mutations in cytotoxic T cells in rheumatoid arthritis. The study, taken as a whole, reports: Among rheumatoid arthritis patients, TRBV07 appeared slightly underrepresented, and this finding was left without any adjustment for multiple comparisons.

CDR1 LGHNA and CDR2 YSLEER come from the germline V gene. The CDR3 consists of 14 residues. Between the trimmed V and J ends, which lost 0 bases and 6 bases, there was a span of 12 bases. This clone was found a few times. Its antigen is still unknown. Libraries were prepared by immunoSEQ multiplex PCR; TCRdb keeps only in-frame clonotypes and omits some of them. The profile shows some 10,000 clones, more than 65% of them singletons. The specimen was CD8+ T cells sorted from blood. The chain employs TRBV4-3 and TRBJ2-7, with D possibly being TRBD1 (5 bases). The receptor's source is a man aged 60 to 75 in good health. Here the CDR3 DNA reads TGCGCCAGCAGCCAAGATACAGGCAAGGTCGAGCAGTACTTC. Protein product: CASSQDTGKVEQYF.